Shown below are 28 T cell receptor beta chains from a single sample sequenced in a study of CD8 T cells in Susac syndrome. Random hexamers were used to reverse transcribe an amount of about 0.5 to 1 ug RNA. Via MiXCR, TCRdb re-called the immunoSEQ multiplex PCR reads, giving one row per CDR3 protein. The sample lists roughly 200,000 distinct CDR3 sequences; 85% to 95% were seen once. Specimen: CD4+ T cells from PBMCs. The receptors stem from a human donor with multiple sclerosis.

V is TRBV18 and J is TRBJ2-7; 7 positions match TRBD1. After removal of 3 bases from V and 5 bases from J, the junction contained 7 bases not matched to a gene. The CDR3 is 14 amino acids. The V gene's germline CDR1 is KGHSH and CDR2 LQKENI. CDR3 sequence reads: CASSPRDRGNEQYF. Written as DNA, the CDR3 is TGTGCCAGCTCACCCAGGGACAGAGGCAACGAGCAGTACTTC.

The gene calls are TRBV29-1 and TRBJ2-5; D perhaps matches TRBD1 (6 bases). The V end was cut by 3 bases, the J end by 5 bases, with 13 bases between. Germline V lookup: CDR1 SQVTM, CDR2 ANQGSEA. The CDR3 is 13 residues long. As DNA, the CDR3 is TGCAGCGTTGAGCCCACAGGGTCGGAGACCCAGTACTTC. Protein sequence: CSVEPTGSETQYF. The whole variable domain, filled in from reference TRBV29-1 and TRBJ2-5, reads SAVISQKPSRDICQRGTSLTIQCQVDSQVTMMFWYRQQPGQSLTLIATANQGSEATYESGFVIDKFPISRPNLTFSTLTVSNMSPEDSSIYLCSVEPTGSETQYFGPGTRLLVL.

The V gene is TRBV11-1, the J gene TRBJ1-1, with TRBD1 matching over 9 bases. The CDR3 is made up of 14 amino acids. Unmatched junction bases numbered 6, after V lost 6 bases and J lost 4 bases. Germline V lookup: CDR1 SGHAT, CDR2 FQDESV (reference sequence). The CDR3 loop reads CASSTTGGRTEAFF. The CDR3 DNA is TGTGCCAGCAGTACTACAGGGGGCCGCACTGAAGCTTTCTTT.

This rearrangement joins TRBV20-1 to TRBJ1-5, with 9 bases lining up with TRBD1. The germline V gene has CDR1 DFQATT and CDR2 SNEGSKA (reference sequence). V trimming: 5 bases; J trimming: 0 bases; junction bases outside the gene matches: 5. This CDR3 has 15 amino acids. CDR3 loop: CSAPGQGYSNQPQHF. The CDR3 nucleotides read TGCAGTGCTCCGGGACAGGGTTATAGCAATCAGCCCCAGCATTTT.

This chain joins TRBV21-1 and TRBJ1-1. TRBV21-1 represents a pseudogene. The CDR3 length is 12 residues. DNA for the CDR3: TGTGCCAGCATGCGAAGGAACACTGAAGCTTTCTTT. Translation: CASMRRNTEAFF.

The CDR3: CAWRRRGTTEAFF. CDR3 bases: TGTGCCTGGAGGCGGCGGGGGACCACTGAAGCTTTCTTT. The V call is TRBV30, the J call TRBJ1-1; D is possibly TRBD1 (5 bases). Trimming shortened V by 3 bases and J by 4 bases, and 12 bases separated the two germline ends. The CDR3 length is 13 residues. The germline V gene has CDR1 GTSNPN and CDR2 SVGIG (reference sequence).

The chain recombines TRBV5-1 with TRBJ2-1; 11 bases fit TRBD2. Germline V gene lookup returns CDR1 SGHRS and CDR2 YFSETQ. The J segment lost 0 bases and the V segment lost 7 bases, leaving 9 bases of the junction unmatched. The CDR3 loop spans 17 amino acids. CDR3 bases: TGCGCCAGCGTTAGGGGACTAGCGGCGAGCTCCTACAATGAGCAGTTCTTC. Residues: CASVRGLAASSYNEQFF.

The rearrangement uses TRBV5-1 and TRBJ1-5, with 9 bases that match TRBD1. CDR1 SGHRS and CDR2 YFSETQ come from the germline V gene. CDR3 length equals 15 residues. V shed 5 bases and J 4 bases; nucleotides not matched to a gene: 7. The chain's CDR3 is CASRYGTGINQPQHF. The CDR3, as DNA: TGCGCCAGCAGATACGGGACAGGGATTAATCAGCCCCAGCATTTT. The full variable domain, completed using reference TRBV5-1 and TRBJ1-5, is KAGVTQTPRYLIKTRGQQVTLSCSPISGHRSVSWYQQTPGQGLQFLFEYFSETQRNKGNFPGRFSGRQFSNSRSEMNVSTLELGDSALYLCASRYGTGINQPQHFGDGTRLSIL.

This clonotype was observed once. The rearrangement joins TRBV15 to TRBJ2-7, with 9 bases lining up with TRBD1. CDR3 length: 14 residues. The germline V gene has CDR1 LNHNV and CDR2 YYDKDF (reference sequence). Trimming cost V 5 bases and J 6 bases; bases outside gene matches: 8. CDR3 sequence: CATSLGQGGPEQYF. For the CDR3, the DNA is TGTGCCACCAGCCTGGGACAGGGTGGCCCCGAGCAGTACTTC.

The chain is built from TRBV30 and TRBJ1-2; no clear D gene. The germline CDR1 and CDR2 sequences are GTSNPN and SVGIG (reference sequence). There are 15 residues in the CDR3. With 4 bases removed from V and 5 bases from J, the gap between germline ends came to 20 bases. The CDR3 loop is CAWTQGAIRRYGYTF. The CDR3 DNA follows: TGTGCCTGGACACAAGGAGCCATTCGGAGATATGGCTACACCTTC.

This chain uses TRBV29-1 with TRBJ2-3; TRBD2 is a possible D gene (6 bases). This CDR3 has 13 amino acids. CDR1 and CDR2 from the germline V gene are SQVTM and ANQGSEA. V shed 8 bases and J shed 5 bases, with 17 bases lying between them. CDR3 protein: CSSGGGQGDTQYF. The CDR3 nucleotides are TGCAGCTCAGGAGGAGGGCAGGGAGATACGCAGTATTTT.

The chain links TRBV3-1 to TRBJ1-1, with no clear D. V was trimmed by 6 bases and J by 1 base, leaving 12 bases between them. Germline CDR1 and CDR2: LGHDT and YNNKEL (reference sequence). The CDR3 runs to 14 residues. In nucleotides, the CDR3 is TGTGCCAGCAGACTTGGGATACCGAACACTGAAGCTTTCTTT. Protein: CASRLGIPNTEAFF.

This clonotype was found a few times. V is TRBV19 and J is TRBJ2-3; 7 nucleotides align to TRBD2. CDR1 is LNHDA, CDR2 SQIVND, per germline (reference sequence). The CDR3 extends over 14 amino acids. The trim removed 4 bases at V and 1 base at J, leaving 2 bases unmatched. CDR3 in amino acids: CASSTGGGTDTQYF. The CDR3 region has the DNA TGTGCCAGTAGTACGGGAGGCGGCACAGATACGCAGTATTTT.

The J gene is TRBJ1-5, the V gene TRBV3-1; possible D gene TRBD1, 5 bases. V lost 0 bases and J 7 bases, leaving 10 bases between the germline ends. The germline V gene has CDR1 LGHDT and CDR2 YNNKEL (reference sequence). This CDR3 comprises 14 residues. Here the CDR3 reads CASSQELGRQPQHF. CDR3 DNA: TGTGCCAGCAGCCAAGAATTGGGGCGGCAGCCCCAGCATTTT.

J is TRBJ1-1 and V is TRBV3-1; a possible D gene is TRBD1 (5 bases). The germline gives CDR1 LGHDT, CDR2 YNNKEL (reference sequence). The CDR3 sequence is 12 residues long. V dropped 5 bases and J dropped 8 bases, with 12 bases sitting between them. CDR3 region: CASSGPGTEAFF. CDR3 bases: TGTGCCAGCAGCGGCCCCGGGACGGAAGCTTTCTTT.

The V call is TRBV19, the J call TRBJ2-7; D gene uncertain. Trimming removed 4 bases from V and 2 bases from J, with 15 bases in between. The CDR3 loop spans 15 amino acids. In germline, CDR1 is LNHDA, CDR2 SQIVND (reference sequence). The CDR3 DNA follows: TGTGCCAGTAGTAAGAGAGGCACCCTGGCCTACGAGCAGTACTTC. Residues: CASSKRGTLAYEQYF.

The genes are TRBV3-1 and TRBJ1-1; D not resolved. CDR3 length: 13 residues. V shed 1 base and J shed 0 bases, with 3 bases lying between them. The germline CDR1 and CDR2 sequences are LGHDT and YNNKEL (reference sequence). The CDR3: CASSQVVNTEAFF. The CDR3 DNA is TGTGCCAGCAGCCAAGTCGTGAACACTGAAGCTTTCTTT.

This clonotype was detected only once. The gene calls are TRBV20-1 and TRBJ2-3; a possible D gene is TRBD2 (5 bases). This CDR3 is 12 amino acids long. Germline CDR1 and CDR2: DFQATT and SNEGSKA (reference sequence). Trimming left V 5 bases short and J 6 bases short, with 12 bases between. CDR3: CSAPRGRDTQYF. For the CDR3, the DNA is TGCAGTGCTCCCCGGGGTAGGGATACGCAGTATTTT.

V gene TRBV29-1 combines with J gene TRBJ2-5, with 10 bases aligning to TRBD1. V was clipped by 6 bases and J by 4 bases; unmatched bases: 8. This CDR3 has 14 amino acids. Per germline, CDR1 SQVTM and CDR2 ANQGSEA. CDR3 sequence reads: CSVTGRTGGETQYF. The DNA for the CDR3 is TGCAGCGTCACCGGGCGGACAGGGGGAGAGACCCAGTACTTC.

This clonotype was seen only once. The CDR3 loop reads CASSLSEGEQYV. CDR3 in DNA: TGTGCCAGCTCCCTTTCGGAGGGGGAGCAGTACGTC. The rearrangement joins TRBV18 to TRBJ2-7; D possibly corresponds to TRBD2 (6 bases). V lost 6 bases and J lost 7, with 13 bases in between. Germline V gene sequence: CDR1 KGHSH, CDR2 LQKENI. The CDR3 has 12 residues.

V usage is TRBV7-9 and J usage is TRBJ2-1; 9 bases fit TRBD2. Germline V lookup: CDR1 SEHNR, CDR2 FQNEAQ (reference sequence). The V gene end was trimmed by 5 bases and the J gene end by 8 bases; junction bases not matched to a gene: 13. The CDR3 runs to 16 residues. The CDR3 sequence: CASSRLGRGGRDEQFF. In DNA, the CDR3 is TGTGCCAGCAGCCGTCTGGGGCGGGGGGGCCGTGATGAGCAGTTCTTC.

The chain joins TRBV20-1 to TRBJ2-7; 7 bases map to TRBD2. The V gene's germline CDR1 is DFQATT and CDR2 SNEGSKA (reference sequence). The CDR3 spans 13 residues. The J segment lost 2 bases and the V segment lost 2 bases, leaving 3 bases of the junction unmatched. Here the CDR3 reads CSARRAGAYEQYV. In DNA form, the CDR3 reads TGCAGTGCTAGACGGGCGGGAGCCTACGAGCAGTACGTC.

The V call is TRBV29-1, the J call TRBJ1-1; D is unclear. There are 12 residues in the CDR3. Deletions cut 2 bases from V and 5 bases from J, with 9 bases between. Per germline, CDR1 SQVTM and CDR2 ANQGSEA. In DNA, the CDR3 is TGCAGCGTTGAAAGTCGAGGGACTGAAGCTTTCTTT. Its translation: CSVESRGTEAFF.

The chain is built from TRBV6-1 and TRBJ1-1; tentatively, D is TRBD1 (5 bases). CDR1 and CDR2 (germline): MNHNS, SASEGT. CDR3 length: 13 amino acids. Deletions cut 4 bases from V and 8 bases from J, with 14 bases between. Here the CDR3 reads CASSGGHQMEAFF. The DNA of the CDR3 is TGTGCCAGCAGTGGAGGACATCAAATGGAAGCTTTCTTT.

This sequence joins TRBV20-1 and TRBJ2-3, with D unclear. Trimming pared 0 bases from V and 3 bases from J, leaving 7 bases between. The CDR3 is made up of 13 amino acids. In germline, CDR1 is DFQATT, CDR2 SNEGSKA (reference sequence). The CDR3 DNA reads TGCAGTGCTAGAGAGGTGCAGACAGATACGCAGTATTTT. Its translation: CSAREVQTDTQYF.

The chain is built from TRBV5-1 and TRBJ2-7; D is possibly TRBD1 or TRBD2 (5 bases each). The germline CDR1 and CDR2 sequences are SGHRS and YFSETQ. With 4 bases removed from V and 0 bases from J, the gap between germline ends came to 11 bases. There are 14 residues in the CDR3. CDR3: CASSRDLSSYEQYF. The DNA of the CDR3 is TGCGCCAGCAGCCGGGACCTCAGCTCCTACGAGCAGTACTTC. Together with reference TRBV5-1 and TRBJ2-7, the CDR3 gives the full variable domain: KAGVTQTPRYLIKTRGQQVTLSCSPISGHRSVSWYQQTPGQGLQFLFEYFSETQRNKGNFPGRFSGRQFSNSRSEMNVSTLELGDSALYLCASSRDLSSYEQYFGPGTRLTVT.

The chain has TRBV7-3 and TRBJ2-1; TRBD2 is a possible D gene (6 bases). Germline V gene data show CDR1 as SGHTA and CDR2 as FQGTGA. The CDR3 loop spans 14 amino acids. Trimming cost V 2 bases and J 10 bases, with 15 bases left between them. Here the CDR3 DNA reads TGTGCCAGCAGCTTAGGGCGGGGAGAGACCGAGCAGTTCTTC. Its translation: CASSLGRGETEQFF.

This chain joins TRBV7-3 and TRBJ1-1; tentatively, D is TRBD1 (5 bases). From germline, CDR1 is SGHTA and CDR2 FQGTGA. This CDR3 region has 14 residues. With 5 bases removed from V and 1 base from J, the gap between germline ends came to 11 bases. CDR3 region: CASSPKGQNTEAFF. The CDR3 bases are TGTGCCAGCAGCCCGAAAGGACAGAACACTGAAGCTTTCTTT.